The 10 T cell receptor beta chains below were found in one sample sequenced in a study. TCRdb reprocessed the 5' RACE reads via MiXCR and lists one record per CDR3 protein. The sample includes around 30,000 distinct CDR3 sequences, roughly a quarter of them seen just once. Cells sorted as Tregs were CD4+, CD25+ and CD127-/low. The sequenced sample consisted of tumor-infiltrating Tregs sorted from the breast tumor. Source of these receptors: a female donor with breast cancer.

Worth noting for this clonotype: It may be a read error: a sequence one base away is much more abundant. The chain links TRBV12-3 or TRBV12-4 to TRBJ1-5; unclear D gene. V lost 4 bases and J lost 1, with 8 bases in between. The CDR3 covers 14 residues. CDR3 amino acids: CASSSLGSNQPQHF. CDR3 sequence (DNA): TGTGCCAGCAGTTCCCTAGGGAGCAATCAGCCCCAGCATTTT.

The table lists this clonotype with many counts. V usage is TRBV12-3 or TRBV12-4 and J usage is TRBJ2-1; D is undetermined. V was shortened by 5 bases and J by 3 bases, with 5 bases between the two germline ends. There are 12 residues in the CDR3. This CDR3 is CASSPYYNEQFF. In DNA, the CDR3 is TGTGCCAGCAGTCCCTACTACAATGAGCAGTTCTTC.

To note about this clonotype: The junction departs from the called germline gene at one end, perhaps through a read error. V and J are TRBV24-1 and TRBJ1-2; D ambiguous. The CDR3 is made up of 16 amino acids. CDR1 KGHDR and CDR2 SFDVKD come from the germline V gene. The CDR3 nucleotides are TGTGCCACCAGTGACCCTTCGACGGGAACTAACTATGGCTACGCCTTC. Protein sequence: CATSDPSTGTNYGYAF.

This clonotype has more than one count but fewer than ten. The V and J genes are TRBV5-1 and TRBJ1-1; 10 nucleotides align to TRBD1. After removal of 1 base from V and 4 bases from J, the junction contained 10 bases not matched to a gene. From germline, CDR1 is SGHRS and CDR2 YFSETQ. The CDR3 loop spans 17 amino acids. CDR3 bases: TGCGCCAGCAGCTTGAGGACAGGGGGAGTGGCGGGCACTGAAGCTTTCTTT. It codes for CASSLRTGGVAGTEAFF.

CDR3 in DNA: TGTGCCAGCAGCGTAACCAGCGGGGGAGGATATGAGCAGTTCTTC. It translates to CASSVTSGGGYEQFF. The chain employs TRBV9 and TRBJ2-1, with 8 bases aligning to TRBD2. Germline V gene lookup returns CDR1 SGDLS and CDR2 YYNGEE. V shed 1 base, J shed 8 bases, and the junction held 8 bases outside the gene matches. The CDR3 spans 15 residues.

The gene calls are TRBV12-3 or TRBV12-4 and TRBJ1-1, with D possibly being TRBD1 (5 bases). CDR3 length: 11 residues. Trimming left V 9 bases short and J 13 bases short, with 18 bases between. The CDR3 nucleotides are TGTGCCAGAAGCCGGACAAGACCGTTTTTCTTT. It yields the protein CARSRTRPFFF.

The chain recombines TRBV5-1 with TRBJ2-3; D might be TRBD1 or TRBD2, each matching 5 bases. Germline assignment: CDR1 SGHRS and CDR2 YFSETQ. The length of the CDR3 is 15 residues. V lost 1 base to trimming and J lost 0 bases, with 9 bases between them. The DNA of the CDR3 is TGCGCCAGCAGCTTGTGGGACGGAAGCACAGATACGCAGTATTTT. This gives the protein CASSLWDGSTDTQYF.

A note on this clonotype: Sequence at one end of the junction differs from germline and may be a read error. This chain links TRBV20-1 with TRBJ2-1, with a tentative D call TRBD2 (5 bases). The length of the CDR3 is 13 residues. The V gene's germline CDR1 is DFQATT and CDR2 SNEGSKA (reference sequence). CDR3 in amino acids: CSARQRNWNEQSF. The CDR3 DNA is TGCAGTGCTAGACAGCGGAACTGGAATGAGCAGTCCTTC.

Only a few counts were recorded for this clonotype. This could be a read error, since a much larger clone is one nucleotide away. CDR3 coding DNA: TGTGCCAGCAGCCAACGCACAGGGTATCGCACTGAAGCTTTCTTT. Amino acids: CASSQRTGYRTEAFF. This rearrangement joins TRBV4-2 to TRBJ1-1, with a tentative D call TRBD1 (6 bases). CDR3 length: 15 residues. Germline V CDR1 and CDR2: LGHNA, YNFKEQ. V gave up 2 bases and J gave up 4 bases, with 14 bases separating them.

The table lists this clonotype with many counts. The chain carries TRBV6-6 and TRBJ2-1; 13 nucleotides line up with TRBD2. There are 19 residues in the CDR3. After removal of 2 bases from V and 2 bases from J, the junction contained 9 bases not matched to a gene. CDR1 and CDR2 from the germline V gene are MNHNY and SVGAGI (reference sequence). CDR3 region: CASSYGLAGEILPYNEQFF. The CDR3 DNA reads TGTGCCAGCAGTTACGGACTAGCGGGAGAGATTCTTCCCTACAATGAGCAGTTCTTC.